This TCR beta chain was identified during a study of T cells in localized non-small cell lung cancer. Regarding the study as a whole: The study detected a median about 50 of the top 100 tumor clones in adjacent lung. A denser population of T cells in blood accompanied longer overall survival. It remains possible that heterogeneity exists, since only one tumor region was sequenced. Uninvolved adjacent lung had more T cell clonality than any other tissue, topping tumor.

Judged by abundance, this clone is large. Its antigen is unknown. V lost 4 bases to trimming and J lost 5 bases, with 17 bases between them. Germline-derived CDR1 and CDR2 are SGHNT and YENEEA. The CDR3 covers 15 residues. The protocol was immunoSEQ multiplex PCR, while the TCRdb copy is restricted to in-frame clones and leaves out a portion. Of roughly 2,500 clones detected, 24% appear once; the ten largest clones hold roughly 14%. The rearrangement uses TRBV11-3 and TRBJ1-1; perhaps TRBD1 as D (6 bases). The clonotype originates from a woman between 35 and 75 years old with stage II squamous cell lung carcinoma. The sequencing here drew on lung tumor tissue, taken before any cancer treatment. As DNA, the CDR3 is TGTGCCAGCAGCTCTACCAGGGGACCGTTGACTGAAGCTTTCTTT. Protein: CASSSTRGPLTEAFF.